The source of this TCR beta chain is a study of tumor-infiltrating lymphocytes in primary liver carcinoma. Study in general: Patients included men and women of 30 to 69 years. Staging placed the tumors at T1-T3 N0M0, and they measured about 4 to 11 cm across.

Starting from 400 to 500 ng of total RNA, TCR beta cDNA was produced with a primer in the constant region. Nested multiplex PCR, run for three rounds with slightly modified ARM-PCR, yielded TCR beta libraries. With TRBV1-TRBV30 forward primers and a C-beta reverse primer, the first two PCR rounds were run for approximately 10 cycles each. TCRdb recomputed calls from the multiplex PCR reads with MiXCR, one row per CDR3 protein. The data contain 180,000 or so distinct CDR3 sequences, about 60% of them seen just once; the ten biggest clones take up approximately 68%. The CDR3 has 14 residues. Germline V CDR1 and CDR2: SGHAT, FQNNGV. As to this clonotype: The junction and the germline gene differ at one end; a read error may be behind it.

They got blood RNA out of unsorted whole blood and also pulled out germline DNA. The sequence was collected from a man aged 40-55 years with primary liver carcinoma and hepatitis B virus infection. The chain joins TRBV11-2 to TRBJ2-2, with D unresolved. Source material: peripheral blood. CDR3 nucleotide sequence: TGTGTCAGCAGCTTAATCCAGAACACCGGGGAGCTGTTTTTT. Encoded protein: CVSSLIQNTGELFF.